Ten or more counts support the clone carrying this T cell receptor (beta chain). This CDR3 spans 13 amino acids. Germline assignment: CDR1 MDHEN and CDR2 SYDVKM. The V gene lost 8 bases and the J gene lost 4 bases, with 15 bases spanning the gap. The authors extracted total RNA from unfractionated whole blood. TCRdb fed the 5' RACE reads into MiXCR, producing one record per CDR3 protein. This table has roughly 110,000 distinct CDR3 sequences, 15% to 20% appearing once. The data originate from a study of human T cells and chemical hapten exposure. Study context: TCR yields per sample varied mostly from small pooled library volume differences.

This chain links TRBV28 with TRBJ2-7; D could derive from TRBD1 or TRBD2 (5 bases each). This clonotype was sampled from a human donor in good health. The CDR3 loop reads CASGGGHEYEQYF. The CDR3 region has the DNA TGTGCCAGCGGAGGAGGACACGAGTACGAGCAGTACTTC.